The clone carrying this TCR beta chain was seen once. The data were obtained in a study of blood T cell repertoires in COVID-19. At the level of the study: The United States, Italy and Spain provided the acute and convalescent COVID-19 samples. Nucleic acid was either cDNA or gDNA, and it came from T cells, B-cell-depleted T cells, or PBMCs.

Per the germline V gene, CDR1 is KGHDR and CDR2 is SFDVKD. Losses at the gene ends were 3 bases for V and 4 bases for J; bases not matched to a gene: 10. The CDR3 contains 18 residues. In the study's own analysis: Quantification of nucleated cells was approximated via reference gene primer amplification. Profiling relied on immunoSEQ multiplex PCR, and the TCRdb table lists in-frame clones only, not all of them. V and J calls and clone size are as listed in that table; D and trimming were resolved from the DNA. The repertoire holds 180,000 or so clones, with roughly 86% as singletons. The chain has TRBV24-1 and TRBJ2-2; the match to TRBD1 covers 10 bases. The TCR comes from a man between 65 and 85 years old with acute or convalescent COVID-19. Sequencing was done on a sample of peripheral blood. CDR3 nucleotide sequence: TGTGCCACCAGTGATCCACCCGGACAGGGGGGAATCACCGGGGAGCTGTTTTTT. It codes for CATSDPPGQGGITGELFF.